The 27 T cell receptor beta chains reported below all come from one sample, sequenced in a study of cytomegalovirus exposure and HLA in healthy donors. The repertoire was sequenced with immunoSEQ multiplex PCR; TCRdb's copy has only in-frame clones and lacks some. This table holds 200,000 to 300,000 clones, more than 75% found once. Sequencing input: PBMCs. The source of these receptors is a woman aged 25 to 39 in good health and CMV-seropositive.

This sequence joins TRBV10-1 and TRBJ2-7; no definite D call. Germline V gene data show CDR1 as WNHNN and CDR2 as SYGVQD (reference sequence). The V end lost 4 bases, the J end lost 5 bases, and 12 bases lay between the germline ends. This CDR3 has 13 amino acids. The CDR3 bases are TGCGCCAGCAGTGCCCGGAGAGGTGACGAGCAGTACTTC. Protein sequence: CASSARRGDEQYF.

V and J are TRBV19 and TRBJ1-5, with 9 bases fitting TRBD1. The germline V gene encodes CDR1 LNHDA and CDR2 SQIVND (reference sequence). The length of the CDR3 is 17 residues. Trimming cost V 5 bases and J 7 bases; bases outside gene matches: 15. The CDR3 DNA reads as TGTGCCAGTAGTGGCACACAGGGGGCGCTGGAAAAACAGCCCCAGCATTTT. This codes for CASSGTQGALEKQPQHF.

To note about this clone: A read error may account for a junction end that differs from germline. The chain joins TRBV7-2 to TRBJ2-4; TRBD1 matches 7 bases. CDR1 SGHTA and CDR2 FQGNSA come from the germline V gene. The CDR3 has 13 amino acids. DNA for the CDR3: TGTGCCAGCAGCCTTCGCTATACAGGGGTTAAGAACTTC. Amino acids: CASSLRYTGVKNF.

The CDR3 coding sequence is TGCGCCAGCCTAGCGGCTAGCTCCTACAATGAGCAGTTCTTC. Its protein product is CASLAASSYNEQFF. The J gene is TRBJ2-1, the V gene TRBV10-2, with TRBD2 matching 7 bases. In germline, CDR1 is WSHSY, CDR2 SAAADI. J gave up 0 bases and V 8 bases, and 4 bases lay outside the gene matches. CDR3 length: 14 residues.

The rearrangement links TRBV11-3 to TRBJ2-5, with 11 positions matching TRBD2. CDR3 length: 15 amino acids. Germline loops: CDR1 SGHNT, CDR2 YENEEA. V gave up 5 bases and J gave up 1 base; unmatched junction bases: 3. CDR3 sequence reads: CASSPGLAGQETQYF. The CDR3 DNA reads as TGTGCCAGCAGCCCCGGACTAGCGGGCCAAGAGACCCAGTACTTC.

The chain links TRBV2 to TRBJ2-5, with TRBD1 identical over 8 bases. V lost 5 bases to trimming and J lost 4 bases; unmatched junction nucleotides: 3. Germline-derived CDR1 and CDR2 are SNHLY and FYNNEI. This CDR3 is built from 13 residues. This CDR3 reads CASSLDRGETQYF. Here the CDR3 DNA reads TGTGCCAGCAGTCTAGACAGGGGAGAGACCCAGTACTTC.

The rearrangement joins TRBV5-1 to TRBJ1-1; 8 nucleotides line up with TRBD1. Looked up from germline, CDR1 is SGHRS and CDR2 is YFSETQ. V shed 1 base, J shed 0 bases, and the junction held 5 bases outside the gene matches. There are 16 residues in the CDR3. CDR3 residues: CASSLQDRALNTEAFF. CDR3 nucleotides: TGCGCCAGCAGCTTGCAGGACAGGGCATTGAACACTGAAGCTTTCTTT.

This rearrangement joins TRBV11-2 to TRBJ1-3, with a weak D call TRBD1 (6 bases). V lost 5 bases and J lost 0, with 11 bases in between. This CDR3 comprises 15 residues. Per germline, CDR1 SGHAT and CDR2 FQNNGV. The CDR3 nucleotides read TGTGCCAGCAGCAAGGACAGTGTCTCTGGAAACACCATATATTTT. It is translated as CASSKDSVSGNTIYF.

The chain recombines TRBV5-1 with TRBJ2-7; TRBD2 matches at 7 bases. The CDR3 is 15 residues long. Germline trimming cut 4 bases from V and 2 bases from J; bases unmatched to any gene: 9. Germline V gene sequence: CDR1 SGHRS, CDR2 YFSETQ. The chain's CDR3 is CASSPDTGTTYEQYF. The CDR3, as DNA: TGCGCCAGCAGCCCCGACACCGGGACTACCTACGAGCAGTACTTC.

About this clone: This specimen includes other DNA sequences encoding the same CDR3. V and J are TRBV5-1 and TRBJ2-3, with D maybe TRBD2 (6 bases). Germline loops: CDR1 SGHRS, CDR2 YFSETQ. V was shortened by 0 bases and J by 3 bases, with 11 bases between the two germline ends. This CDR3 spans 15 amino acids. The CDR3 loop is CASSLGWSGTDTQYF. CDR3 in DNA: TGCGCCAGCAGCTTGGGCTGGAGCGGGACAGATACGCAGTATTTT.

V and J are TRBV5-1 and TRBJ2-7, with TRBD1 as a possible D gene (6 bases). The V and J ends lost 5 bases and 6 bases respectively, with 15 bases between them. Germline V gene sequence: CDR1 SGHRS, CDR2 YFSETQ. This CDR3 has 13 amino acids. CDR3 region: CASRQTTGTEQYF. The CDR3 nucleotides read TGCGCCAGCAGACAAACCACAGGGACCGAGCAGTACTTC.

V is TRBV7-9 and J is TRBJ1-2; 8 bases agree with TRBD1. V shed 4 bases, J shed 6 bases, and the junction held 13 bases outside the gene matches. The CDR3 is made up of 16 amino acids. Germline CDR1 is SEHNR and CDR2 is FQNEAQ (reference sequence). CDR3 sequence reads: CASSSGDTGGLDGYTF. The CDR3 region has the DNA TGTGCCAGCAGCTCCGGAGATACAGGGGGACTTGATGGCTACACCTTC.

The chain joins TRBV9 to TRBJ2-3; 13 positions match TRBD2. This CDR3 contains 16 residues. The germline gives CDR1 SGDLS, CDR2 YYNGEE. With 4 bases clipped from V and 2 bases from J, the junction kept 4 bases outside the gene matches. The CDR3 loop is CASSRGLAGNTDTQYF. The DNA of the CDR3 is TGTGCCAGCAGCAGGGGACTAGCGGGAAACACAGATACGCAGTATTTT.

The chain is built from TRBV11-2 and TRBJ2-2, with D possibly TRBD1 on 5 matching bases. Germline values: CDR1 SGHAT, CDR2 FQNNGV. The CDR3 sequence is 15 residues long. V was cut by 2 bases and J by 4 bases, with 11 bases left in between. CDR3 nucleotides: TGTGCCAGCAGCTTATATCAGGGTATCACCGGGGAGCTGTTTTTT. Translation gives CASSLYQGITGELFF.

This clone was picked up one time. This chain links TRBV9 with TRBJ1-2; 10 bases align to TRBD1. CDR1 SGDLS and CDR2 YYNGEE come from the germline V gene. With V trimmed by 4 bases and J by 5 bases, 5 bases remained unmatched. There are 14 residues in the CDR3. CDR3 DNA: TGTGCCAGCAGCCCTGGACAGGGGGATTATGGCTACACCTTC. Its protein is CASSPGQGDYGYTF.

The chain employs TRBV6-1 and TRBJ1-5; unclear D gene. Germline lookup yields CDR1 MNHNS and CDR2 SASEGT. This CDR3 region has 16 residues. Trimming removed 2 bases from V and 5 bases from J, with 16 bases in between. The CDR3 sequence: CASSENVRAGDQPQHF. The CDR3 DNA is TGTGCCAGCAGTGAAAATGTGAGGGCAGGAGATCAGCCCCAGCATTTT.

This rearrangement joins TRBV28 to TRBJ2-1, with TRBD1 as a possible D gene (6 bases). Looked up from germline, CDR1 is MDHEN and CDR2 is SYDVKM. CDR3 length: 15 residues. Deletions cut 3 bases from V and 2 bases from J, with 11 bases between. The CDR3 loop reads CASSFGQGPYNEQFF. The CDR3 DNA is TGTGCCAGCAGTTTCGGGCAGGGGCCCTACAATGAGCAGTTCTTC.

The CDR3 sequence: CASSLGGADTEAFF. The CDR3 DNA reads as TGCGCCAGCAGCCTCGGGGGGGCTGACACTGAAGCTTTCTTT. The V gene is TRBV5-1, the J gene TRBJ1-1, with D possibly being TRBD1 (6 bases). Trimming removed 4 bases from V and 3 bases from J, with 13 bases in between. Germline CDR1 is SGHRS and CDR2 is YFSETQ. This CDR3 is 14 amino acids long.

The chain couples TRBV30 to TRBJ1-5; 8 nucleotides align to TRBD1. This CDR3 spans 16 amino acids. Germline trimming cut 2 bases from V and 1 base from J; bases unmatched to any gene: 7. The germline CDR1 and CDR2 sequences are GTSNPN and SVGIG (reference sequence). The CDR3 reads CAWSSLRTGSNQPQHF. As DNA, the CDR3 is TGTGCCTGGAGTAGCCTTCGGACAGGGAGCAATCAGCCCCAGCATTTT.

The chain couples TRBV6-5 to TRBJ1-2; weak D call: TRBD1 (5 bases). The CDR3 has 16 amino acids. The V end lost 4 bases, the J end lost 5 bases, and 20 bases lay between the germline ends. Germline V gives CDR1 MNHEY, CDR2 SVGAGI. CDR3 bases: TGTGCCAGCAGTTCCTTCCCCAGGGCACAGGATTATGGCTACACCTTC. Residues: CASSSFPRAQDYGYTF.

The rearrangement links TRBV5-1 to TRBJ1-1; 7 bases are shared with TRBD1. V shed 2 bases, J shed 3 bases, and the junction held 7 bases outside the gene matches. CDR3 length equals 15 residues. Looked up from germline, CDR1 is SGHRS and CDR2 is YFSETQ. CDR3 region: CASSLQGQQYTEAFF. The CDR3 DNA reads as TGCGCCAGCAGCTTACAGGGACAGCAATACACTGAAGCTTTCTTT. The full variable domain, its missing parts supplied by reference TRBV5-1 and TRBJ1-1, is KAGVTQTPRYLIKTRGQQVTLSCSPISGHRSVSWYQQTPGQGLQFLFEYFSETQRNKGNFPGRFSGRQFSNSRSEMNVSTLELGDSALYLCASSLQGQQYTEAFFGQGTRLTVV.

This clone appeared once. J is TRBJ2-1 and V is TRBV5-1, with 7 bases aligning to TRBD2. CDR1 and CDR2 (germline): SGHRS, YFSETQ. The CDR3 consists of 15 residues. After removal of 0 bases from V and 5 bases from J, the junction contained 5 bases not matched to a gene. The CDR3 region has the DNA TGCGCCAGCAGCTTGGCGGGCGGGAGTCACAATGAGCAGTTCTTC. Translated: CASSLAGGSHNEQFF.

The DNA of the CDR3 is TGTGCCAGCAGCTCAGGGACTAGCGAGAACACAGATACGCAGTATTTT. This gives the protein CASSSGTSENTDTQYF. The chain links TRBV11-3 to TRBJ2-3; TRBD2 matches 10 bases. The CDR3 totals 16 residues. Germline lookup yields CDR1 SGHNT and CDR2 YENEEA. The trim removed 4 bases at V and 2 bases at J, leaving 6 bases unmatched.

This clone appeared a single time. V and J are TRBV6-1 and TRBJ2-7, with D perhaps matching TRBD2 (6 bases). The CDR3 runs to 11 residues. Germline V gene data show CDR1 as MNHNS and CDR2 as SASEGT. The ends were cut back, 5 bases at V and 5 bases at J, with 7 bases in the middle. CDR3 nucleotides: TGTGCCAGCAGTTGGGGGGACGAGCAGTACTTC. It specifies CASSWGDEQYF.

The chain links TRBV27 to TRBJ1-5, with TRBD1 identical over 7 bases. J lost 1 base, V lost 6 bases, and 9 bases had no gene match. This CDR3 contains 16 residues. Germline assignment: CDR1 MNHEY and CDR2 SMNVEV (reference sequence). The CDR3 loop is CASRPRTTGSNQPQHF. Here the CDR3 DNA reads TGTGCCAGCAGACCAAGGACGACAGGGAGCAATCAGCCCCAGCATTTT.

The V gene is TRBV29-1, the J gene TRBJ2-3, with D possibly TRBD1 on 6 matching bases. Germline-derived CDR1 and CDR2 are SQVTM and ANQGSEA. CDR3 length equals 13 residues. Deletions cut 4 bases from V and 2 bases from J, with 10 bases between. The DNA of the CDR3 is TGCAGCGTTGTAGGACAGACCACAGATACGCAGTATTTT. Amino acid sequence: CSVVGQTTDTQYF.

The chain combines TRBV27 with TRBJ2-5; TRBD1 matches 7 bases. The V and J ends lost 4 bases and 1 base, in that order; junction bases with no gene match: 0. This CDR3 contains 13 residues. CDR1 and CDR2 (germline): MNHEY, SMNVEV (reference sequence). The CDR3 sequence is CASSYRGQETQYF. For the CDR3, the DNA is TGTGCCAGCAGTTACAGGGGCCAAGAGACCCAGTACTTC.